The clone carrying this T cell receptor (beta chain) occurred many times. The antigen is not known. The sample belongs to a study of T cell repertoires in cytomegalovirus infection. Across the whole study: Public TCR beta signatures marked donors with CMV infection and the matching HLA. Notes on the study in general: Carriers of CMV and the relevant HLA type were discriminated by public TCR beta frequency. In two of eight donors, the top clonotype was HLA-C-restricted CMV-specific.

CDR1 and CDR2 from the germline V gene are SGHTA and FQGNSA. V dropped 5 bases and J dropped 0 bases, with 14 bases sitting between them. The CDR3 loop spans 16 amino acids. One entry per CDR3 protein results from TCRdb running MiXCR on the reads. The sample contains about 160,000 distinct CDR3 sequences, approximately 17% of which appear only once. The sample consisted of CD8+ T cells from PBMCs. The genes are TRBV7-2 and TRBJ2-1, with D tentatively TRBD2 (6 bases). This clonotype was obtained from a human donor in good health (CMV status not recorded). Some clones in this sample may be carry-over from other donors' samples. CDR3 amino acids: CASSQLGRSSYNEQFF. The CDR3 DNA follows: TGTGCCAGCAGCCAACTAGGGAGGAGCTCCTACAATGAGCAGTTCTTC.